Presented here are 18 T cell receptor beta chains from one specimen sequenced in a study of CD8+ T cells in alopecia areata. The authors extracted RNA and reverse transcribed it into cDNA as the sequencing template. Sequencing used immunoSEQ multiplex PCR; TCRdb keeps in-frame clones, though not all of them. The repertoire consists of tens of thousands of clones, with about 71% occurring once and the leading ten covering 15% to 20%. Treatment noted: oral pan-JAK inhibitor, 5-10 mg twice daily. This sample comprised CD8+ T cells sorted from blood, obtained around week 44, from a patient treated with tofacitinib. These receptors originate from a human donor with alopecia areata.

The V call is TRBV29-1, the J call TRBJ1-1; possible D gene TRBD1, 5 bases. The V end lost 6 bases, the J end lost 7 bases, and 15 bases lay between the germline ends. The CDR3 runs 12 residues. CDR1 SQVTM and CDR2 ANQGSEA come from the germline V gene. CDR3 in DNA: TGCAGCGTGACTAGGGGCAAGATTGAAGCTTTCTTT. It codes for CSVTRGKIEAFF.

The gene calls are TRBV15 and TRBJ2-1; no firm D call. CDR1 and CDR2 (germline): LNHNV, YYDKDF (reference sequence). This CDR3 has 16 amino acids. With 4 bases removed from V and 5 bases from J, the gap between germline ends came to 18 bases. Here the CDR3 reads CATSKVGRRSNNEQFF. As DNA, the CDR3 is TGTGCCACCAGCAAGGTCGGCAGGAGAAGCAACAATGAGCAGTTCTTC.

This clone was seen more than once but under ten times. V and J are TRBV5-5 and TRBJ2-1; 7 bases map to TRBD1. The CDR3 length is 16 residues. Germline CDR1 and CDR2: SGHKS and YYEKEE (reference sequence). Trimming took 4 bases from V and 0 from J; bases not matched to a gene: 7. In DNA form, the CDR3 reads TGTGCCAGCAGCCCGGACAGGAGAAGCTCCTACAATGAGCAGTTCTTC. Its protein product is CASSPDRRSSYNEQFF.

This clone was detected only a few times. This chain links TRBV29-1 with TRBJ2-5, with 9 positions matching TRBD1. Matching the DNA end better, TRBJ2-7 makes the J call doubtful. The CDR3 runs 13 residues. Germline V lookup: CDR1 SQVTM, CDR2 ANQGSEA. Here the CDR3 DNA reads TGCAGCGTCGAAACAGGGGGCGAGGACGAGCAGTACTTC. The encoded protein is CSVETGGEDEQYF.

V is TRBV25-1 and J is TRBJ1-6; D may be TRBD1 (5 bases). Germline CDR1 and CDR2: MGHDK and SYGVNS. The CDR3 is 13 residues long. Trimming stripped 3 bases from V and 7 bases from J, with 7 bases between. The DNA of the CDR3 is TGTGCCAGCAGTGAGGGACTGAATTCACCCCTCCACTTT. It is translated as CASSEGLNSPLHF.

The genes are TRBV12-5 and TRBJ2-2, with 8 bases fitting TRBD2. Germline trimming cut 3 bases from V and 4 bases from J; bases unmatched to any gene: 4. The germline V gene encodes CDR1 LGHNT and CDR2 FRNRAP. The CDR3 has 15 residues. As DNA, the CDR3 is TGTGCTAGTGGTTTAGCGGGGGCCCTCACCGGGGAGCTGTTTTTT. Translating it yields CASGLAGALTGELFF.

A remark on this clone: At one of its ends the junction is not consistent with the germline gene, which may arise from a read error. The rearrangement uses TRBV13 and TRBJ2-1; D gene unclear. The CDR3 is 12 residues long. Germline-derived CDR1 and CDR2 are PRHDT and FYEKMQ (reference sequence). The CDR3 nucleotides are TGTGCCAGCAGCATAGGTAGGAATGAGCAGTTCTTC. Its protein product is CASSIGRNEQFF.

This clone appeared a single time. DNA of the CDR3: TGTGCCAGTAGTATAAGAGGCGACACTGAAGCTTTCTTT. It is translated as CASSIRGDTEAFF. The chain is built from TRBV19 and TRBJ1-1; no reliable D call. This CDR3 is 13 amino acids long. Germline V lookup: CDR1 LNHDA, CDR2 SQIVND (reference sequence). The V and J ends lost 2 bases and 3 bases respectively, with 7 bases between them.

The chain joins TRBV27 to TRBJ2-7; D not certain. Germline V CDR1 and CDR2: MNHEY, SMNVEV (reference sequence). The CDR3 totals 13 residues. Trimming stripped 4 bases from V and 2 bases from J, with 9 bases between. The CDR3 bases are TGTGCCAGCAGTTCCCCGGGTGCCTACGAGCAGTACTTC. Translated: CASSSPGAYEQYF.

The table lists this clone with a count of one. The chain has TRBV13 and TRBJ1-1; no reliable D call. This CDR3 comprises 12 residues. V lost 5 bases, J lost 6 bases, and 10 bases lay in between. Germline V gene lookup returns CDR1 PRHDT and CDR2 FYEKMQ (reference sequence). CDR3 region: CASSTGRAEAFF. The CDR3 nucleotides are TGTGCCAGCAGCACGGGGAGGGCTGAAGCTTTCTTT.

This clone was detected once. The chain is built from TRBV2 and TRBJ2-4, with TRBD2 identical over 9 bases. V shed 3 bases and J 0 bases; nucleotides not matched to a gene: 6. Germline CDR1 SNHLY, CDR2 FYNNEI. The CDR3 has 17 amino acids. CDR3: CASSDLAGDLAKNIQYF. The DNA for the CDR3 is TGTGCCAGCAGTGATTTAGCGGGAGACCTAGCCAAAAACATTCAGTACTTC.

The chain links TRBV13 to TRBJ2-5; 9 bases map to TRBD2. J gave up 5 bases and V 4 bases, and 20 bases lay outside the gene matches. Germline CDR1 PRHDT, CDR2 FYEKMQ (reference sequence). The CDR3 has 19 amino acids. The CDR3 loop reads CASSSSSPAPGTSSETQYF. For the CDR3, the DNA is TGTGCCAGCAGCTCAAGCTCCCCAGCCCCAGGGACTAGCAGTGAGACCCAGTACTTC.

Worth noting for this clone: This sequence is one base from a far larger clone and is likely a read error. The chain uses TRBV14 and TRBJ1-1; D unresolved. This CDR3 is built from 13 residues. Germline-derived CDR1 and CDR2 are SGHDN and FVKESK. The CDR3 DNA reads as TGTGCCTGCAGCCAAGTTTCACGAGGCAGCACTTTCTTT. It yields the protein CACSQVSRGSTFF.

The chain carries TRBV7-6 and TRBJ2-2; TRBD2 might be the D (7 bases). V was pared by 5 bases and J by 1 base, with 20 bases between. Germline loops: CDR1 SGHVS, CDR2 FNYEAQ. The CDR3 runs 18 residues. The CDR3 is CASSPSIGGLLNTGELFF. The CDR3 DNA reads TGTGCCAGCAGCCCGTCGATAGGGGGACTATTGAACACCGGGGAGCTGTTTTTT.

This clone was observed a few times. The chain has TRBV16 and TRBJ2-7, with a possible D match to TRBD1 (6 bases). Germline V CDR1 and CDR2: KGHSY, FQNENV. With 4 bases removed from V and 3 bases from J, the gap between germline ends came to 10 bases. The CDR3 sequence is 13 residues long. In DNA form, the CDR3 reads TGTGCCAGCAGCCCGGACAGAGTCTACGAGCAGTACTTC. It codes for CASSPDRVYEQYF.

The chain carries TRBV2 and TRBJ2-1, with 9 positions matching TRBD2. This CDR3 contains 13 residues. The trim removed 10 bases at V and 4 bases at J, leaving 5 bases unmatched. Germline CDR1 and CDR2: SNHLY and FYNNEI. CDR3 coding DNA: TGTGCCACCCAGGCGGGGGGGTACAATGAGCAGTTCTTC. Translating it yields CATQAGGYNEQFF.

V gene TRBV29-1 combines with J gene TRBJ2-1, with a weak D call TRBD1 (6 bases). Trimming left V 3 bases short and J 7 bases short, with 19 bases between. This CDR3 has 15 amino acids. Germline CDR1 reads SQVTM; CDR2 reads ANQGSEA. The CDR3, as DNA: TGCAGCGTTGAGGTACAGGGACGAGAGAGAAATGAGCAGTTCTTC. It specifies CSVEVQGRERNEQFF.

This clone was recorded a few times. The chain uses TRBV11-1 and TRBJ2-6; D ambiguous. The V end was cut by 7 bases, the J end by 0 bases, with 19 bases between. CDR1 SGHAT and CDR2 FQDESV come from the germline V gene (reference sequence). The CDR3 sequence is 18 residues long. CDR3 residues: CASTGRADDFSGANVLTF. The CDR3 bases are TGTGCCAGCACCGGCCGGGCAGATGATTTCTCTGGGGCCAACGTCCTGACTTTC.